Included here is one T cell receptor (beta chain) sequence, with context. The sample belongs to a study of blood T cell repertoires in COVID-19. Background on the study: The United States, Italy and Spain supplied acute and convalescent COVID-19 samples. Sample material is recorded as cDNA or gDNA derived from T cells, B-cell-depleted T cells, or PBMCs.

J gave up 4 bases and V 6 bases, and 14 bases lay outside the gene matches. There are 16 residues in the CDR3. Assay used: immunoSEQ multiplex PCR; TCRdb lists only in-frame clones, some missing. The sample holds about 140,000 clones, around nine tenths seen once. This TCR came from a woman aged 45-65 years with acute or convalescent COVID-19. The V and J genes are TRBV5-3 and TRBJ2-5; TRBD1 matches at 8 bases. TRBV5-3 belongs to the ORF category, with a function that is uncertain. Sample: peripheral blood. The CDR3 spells CARNMDRAEEIETQYF. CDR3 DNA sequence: TGTGCCAGAAACATGGACAGGGCGGAAGAAATAGAGACCCAGTACTTC.